Sequencing of this TCR beta chain was carried out in a study of blood T cell repertoires in COVID-19 (dated by TCRdb to about 2020). As for the study more broadly: Samples from collaborators originated in the United States, Italy and Spain and spanned both the acute and convalescent phases of COVID-19. The material from the prospective study consisted of cDNA or gDNA derived from T cells, B-cell-depleted T cells, or PBMCs. Subjects who had been exposed to COVID-19, were actively infected with it, or had recovered from it provided the deeply sampled blood TCRbeta repertoires that made up the dataset. The repertoires were released in a freely available public database meant as a resource for research on the immune response to SARS-CoV-2. Samples came from the ongoing ImmuneRACE study (first 160 participants) plus 1,254 subjects from 6 global collaborators. Nearly every sample came with metadata listing a de-identified subject ID, COVID-19 status, age in years and sex. Where available, HLA class I and class II types were obtained from metadata supplied by the sample provider rather than from assay-based typing. On the study overall, not on this receptor specifically: The amount of clinical and demographic metadata varied by source and participant and was provided uncurated.

Turning to this clone: Its antigen is still unknown. Base qualities are not provided; no much larger clone lies one nucleotide away.

TCRbeta CDR3 regions were amplified from genomic DNA by means of the immunoSEQ Assay, a bias-controlled multiplex PCR. Under the source paper's analysis protocol: The number of nucleated cells in each sample was estimated by amplification of reference gene primers within the assay. To quantify the absolute abundance of each unique TCRbeta CDR3 rearrangement, sequence reads were collapsed and filtered. For each sample, productive Simpson clonality was calculated by taking the square root of Simpson's diversity index across productive rearrangements. As stored in TCRdb, this immuneACCESS dataset retains in-frame rearrangements with V and J assigned. A fraction of the clones does not appear; measured against another copy, unresolved V genes explain less than half of the discrepancy, and the remainder lacks a known reason. The V and J calls and clone size come from that table; D and trimming were worked out from the DNA. This sample lists about 220,000 clones; approximately 86% were detected once. Of the sample, just over 3% is held by the ten largest clones.

Another Seattle source contributed samples from volunteer blood donors who had recovered from COVID-19. Each collaborating institution followed its own protocols to collect whole blood in K2EDTA tubes. For TCRbeta analysis, collaborators shipped samples in one of three forms: frozen whole blood, isolated PBMCs, or DNA extracted from either of those sample types. At the junction V is shortened by 0 bases and J by 4 bases, with 12 bases in between. From the cysteine through the phenylalanine, the CDR3 covers 15 amino acids. The sequence is cut down to CDR3 DNA, 45 bases in frame from base 1. Taken from the germline V gene (reference sequence), the CDR1 and CDR2 loops are SEHNR and FQNEAQ.

The sequenced material came from peripheral blood. The sequence derives from a woman in her twenties or thirties who had recovered from COVID-19. The receptor chain draws on TRBV7-9 and TRBJ2-5; a tentative D match to TRBD2 spans 7 bases. The CDR3 region: CASSLAGGDGETQYF. In nucleotides, the sequence is TGTGCCAGCAGCTTAGCAGGGGGGGATGGAGAGACCCAGTACTTC.